Following are 5 T cell receptor beta chains from one sample sequenced in a study of beta chain features in type 1 diabetes. Sequenced material consisted of expressed TCRB transcripts (all of the isolated RNA was reverse transcribed). The data were produced by immunoSEQ multiplex PCR, yet TCRdb's version contains in-frame clones alone and is incomplete. The sample includes 200,000 to 250,000 clones, 9.6% of them seen just once. Sample: naive CD4+ T cells from blood. The receptors derive from a woman between 18 and 29 years old in good health.

This clone was seen more than once but under ten times. The gene calls are TRBV29-1 and TRBJ2-7; tentative D call: TRBD1 (6 bases). V was shortened by 6 bases and J by 3 bases, with 9 bases between the two germline ends. This CDR3 region has 11 residues. Germline assignment: CDR1 SQVTM and CDR2 ANQGSEA. CDR3 amino acids: CSVQQGYEQYF. The CDR3 DNA reads as TGCAGCGTCCAACAGGGCTACGAGCAGTACTTC.

This clone was seen a few times. The chain employs TRBV7-8 and TRBJ2-1; weak D call: TRBD2 (6 bases). The germline V and J ends were trimmed by 1 base and 2 bases, with 15 bases remaining between them. This CDR3 contains 17 residues. Germline CDR1 is SGHVS and CDR2 is FQNEAQ. The CDR3 loop is CASSLEWDSPPYNEQFF. The DNA of the CDR3 is TGTGCCAGCAGCTTAGAATGGGACTCCCCGCCCTACAATGAGCAGTTCTTC.

This clone was seen more than once but under ten times. The chain carries TRBV6-1 and TRBJ2-7; maybe TRBD2 (5 bases). Germline values: CDR1 MNHNS, CDR2 SASEGT. This CDR3 contains 16 residues. The ends were cut back, 0 bases at V and 6 bases at J, with 18 bases in the middle. In nucleotides, the CDR3 is TGTGCCAGCAGTGAAGCGCTTCGAGGGTTTTACAGCGAGCAGTACTTC. Residues: CASSEALRGFYSEQYF.

The chain has TRBV7-2 and TRBJ2-1; D perhaps matches TRBD2 (5 bases). From germline, CDR1 is SGHTA and CDR2 FQGNSA. The V gene lost 1 base and the J gene lost 4 bases, with 17 bases spanning the gap. This CDR3 region has 17 residues. The CDR3 protein is CASSLGPHSGSYNEQFF. The CDR3 DNA follows: TGTGCCAGCAGCTTAGGCCCCCACAGCGGTTCTTACAATGAGCAGTTCTTC.

This clone has only a few counts. The CDR3 spells CASSLLAGVIYEQYF. CDR3 bases: TGCGCCAGCAGCTTGCTAGCGGGAGTTATCTACGAGCAGTACTTC. The rearrangement uses TRBV5-1 and TRBJ2-7; 10 nucleotides match TRBD2. The CDR3 runs to 15 residues. Germline V CDR1 and CDR2: SGHRS, YFSETQ. Losses at the gene ends were 1 base for V and 3 bases for J; bases not matched to a gene: 4.